The present entry profiles one T cell receptor (beta chain) with its context. Its antigen remains unidentified. The data belong to a study of T-cell memory formation after mild COVID-19. Turning to the study itself: There were largely donor-specific TCR clusters.

Broader study findings: Among CD4+ contracting clones, most were CM and EM, and CD8+ ones EMRA. Pre-infection memory contained some responding clones, which suggested that cross-reactive memory had joined. Unconfirmed was the SARS-CoV-2 specificity of second-wave clones that peaked on day 37.

Each CDR3 protein gets one entry after TCRdb re-called the 5' RACE reads with MiXCR. The table has 350,000 to 500,000 distinct CDR3 sequences, about a sixth seen once. Trimming removed 0 bases at V and 3 bases at J, with 12 bases between. CDR1 and CDR2 (germline): LGHNA, YSLEER. This CDR3 region has 15 residues. The sequencing sample was made of PBMCs or a T cell subset sorted from them (not recorded which). This TCR was sampled from a man aged 18 to 30 who had mild COVID-19 (a few samples of this study predate the infection). Cell type and time point are not known. This rearrangement joins TRBV4-3 to TRBJ2-7, with TRBD1 as a possible D gene (5 bases). The CDR3 here is CASSQDVDSFYEQYF. Here the CDR3 DNA reads TGCGCCAGCAGCCAAGACGTCGACAGTTTCTACGAGCAGTACTTC.